The sequence of this TCR beta chain was determined in a study of graft-versus-host responses after intestinal transplantation. On the study more broadly: Among the recipients, transplants were multivisceral, liver-intestinal, or isolated intestinal. Once they had received anti-thymocyte globulin induction, all recipients took tacrolimus and steroids for around 3 years. The study, taken as a whole, reports: Early after transplant, HvG clones declined as circulating GvH clones peaked. Investigators detected GvH clones in recipient marrow, with some emerging earlier in ileum or blood.

Profiled with immunoSEQ multiplex PCR; TCRdb holds only in-frame clones, not every one. The sample consists of about 71,000 clones, roughly 94% of them appearing once. The CDR3 has 13 amino acids. The V and J ends lost 5 bases and 4 bases respectively, with 11 bases between them. CDR1 is SGHTA, CDR2 FQGNSA, per germline. This clone came up once. As yet, its antigen is unknown. The receptor was isolated from a human donor who received an intestinal transplant. The specimen was unstimulated CD8+ T cells sorted from spleen or lymph node cells, collected before intestinal transplant. V and J are TRBV7-2 and TRBJ1-1, with D possibly being TRBD1 (5 bases). CDR3 residues: CASSPRVSTEAFF. CDR3 DNA: TGTGCCAGCAGCCCCAGGGTGAGCACTGAAGCTTTCTTT.